Listed here are 30 T cell receptor beta chains from one sample, sequenced in a study of tumor and adjacent non-tumor tissue in lung cancer. Three rounds of nested PCR, following a modified ARM-PCR protocol, produced the TCRbeta library. Each CDR3 protein is one row after TCRdb ran MiXCR on the multiplex PCR reads. The table records over 80,000 distinct CDR3 sequences, around 76% of them present only once. The template was RNA from unsorted bulk tissue. More than 3 cm separated this lung sample from the edge of the tumor. Sequences were obtained from distant non-tumor lung tissue. These receptors came from a woman aged 45-60 years with non-small cell lung cancer.

This clonotype was observed a handful of times. A junction end diverges from the germline sequence, so it may reflect a read error. The J gene is TRBJ1-1, the V gene TRBV11-1; 8 nucleotides line up with TRBD1. This CDR3 has 13 residues. Per germline, CDR1 SGHAT and CDR2 FQDESV (reference sequence). CDR3 sequence reads: CAGSLQGDTEAFF. In DNA form, the CDR3 reads TGTGCCGGCAGCCTACAGGGGGACACTGAGGCTTTCTTT. Complete variable domain (other parts from reference TRBV11-1 and TRBJ1-1): EAEVAQSPRYKITEKSQAVAFWCDPISGHATLYWYRQILGQGPELLVQFQDESVVDDSQLPKDRFSAERLKGVDSTLKIQPAELGDSAMYLCAGSLQGDTEAFFGQGTRLTVV.

This clonotype was seen once. The junction departs from the called germline gene at one end, perhaps through a read error. This chain joins TRBV7-9 and TRBJ2-2; a possible D gene is TRBD2 (5 bases). From germline, CDR1 is SEHNR and CDR2 FQNEAQ (reference sequence). CDR3 length equals 14 residues. This CDR3 is CASSLNPNTGELLF. The DNA of the CDR3 is TGTGCCAGCAGCTTAAACCCGAACACTGGGGAGCTGTTATTT.

A word on this clonotype: The germline gene is not matched at one end of the junction; a read error may be the cause. DNA for the CDR3: TGTGCATGGACTATATGGGGGAACGGGGAGCTGTTTTTT. Protein: CAWTIWGNGELFF. J is TRBJ2-2 and V is TRBV30; tentative D call: TRBD2 (6 bases). Germline values: CDR1 GTSNPN, CDR2 SVGIG (reference sequence). This CDR3 has 13 amino acids.

Notes on this clonotype: At one end, the junction sequence differs from germline, possibly due to a read error. The chain couples TRBV20-1 to TRBJ2-1; 9 bases map to TRBD2. The V gene's germline CDR1 is DFQATT and CDR2 SNEGSKA (reference sequence). The CDR3 sequence is 16 residues long. This chain's CDR3 is CSARSLAGWGLGEQFF. The CDR3 bases are TGTAGTGCTAGAAGTCTAGCGGGGTGGGGTCTAGGAGAGCAGTTCTTC.

This clonotype has ten or more counts. The V and J genes are TRBV7-8 and TRBJ1-6; D might be TRBD1 (5 bases). The CDR3 is 12 amino acids. Germline assignment: CDR1 SGHVS and CDR2 FQNEAQ. The V end lost 5 bases, the J end lost 14 bases, and 13 bases lay between the germline ends. The CDR3 bases are TGTGCCAGCAGCCCTGGGACCCCAACCCTCCACTTT. Encoded protein: CASSPGTPTLHF.

The rearrangement links TRBV10-3 to TRBJ2-2, with 9 positions matching TRBD2. The CDR3 runs 17 residues. Germline V gene lookup returns CDR1 ENHRY and CDR2 SYGVKD. The V and J ends lost 4 bases and 9 bases, in that order; junction bases with no gene match: 15. The CDR3: CAISALAGDSRERELFF. The CDR3 DNA reads TGTGCCATCAGTGCGTTAGCGGGAGACTCGAGAGAAAGGGAGCTGTTTTTT.

This clonotype was observed once. The CDR3 does not close with the conserved phenylalanine or tryptophan, likely indicating a read error. The limits of the CDR3 on the DNA are not certain, so only TCRdb's listed CDR3 is given. The rearrangement uses TRBV5-6 and TRBJ1-2. A total of 15 residues make up the CDR3, ends included. The germline V gene has CDR1 SGHDT and CDR2 YYEEEE. CDR3 region: CTNSLREIYSYGYIL.

In the case of this clonotype: A clone one base away is much larger, so this may be a read error. The chain is built from TRBV20-1 and TRBJ2-1, with a weak D call TRBD1 (6 bases). The CDR3 runs 15 residues. V was clipped by 4 bases and J by 5 bases, with 18 bases between them. Germline-derived CDR1 and CDR2 are DFQATT and SNEGSKA (reference sequence). CDR3 DNA sequence: TGCAGTGCTACTGGACAGAGGGCTCAAAACAATGAGCAGTTCTTC. Translating gives CSATGQRAQNNEQFF.

This sequence joins TRBV29-1 and TRBJ2-2; tentative D call: TRBD2 (5 bases). The CDR3 runs 15 residues. The V gene lost 6 bases and the J gene lost 9 bases, with 23 bases spanning the gap. The V gene's germline CDR1 is SQVTM and CDR2 ANQGSEA. This CDR3 reads CSVTTGSKGTRELFF. The CDR3 DNA reads TGCAGCGTCACGACGGGGTCAAAGGGTACCAGGGAGCTGTTTTTT.

Comments on this clonotype: Mismatch with germline at one junction end may stem from a read error. The chain is built from TRBV29-1 and TRBJ2-5; possibly TRBD1 for D (6 bases). CDR1 is SQVTM, CDR2 ANQGSEA, per germline. The CDR3 runs 14 residues. This CDR3 is CSVVGDNSQETHYF. The CDR3 DNA follows: TGCAGCGTTGTAGGGGACAATTCCCAAGAGACCCACTACTTC.

As to this clonotype: This may stem from a read error, because a much larger clone lies one nucleotide away. This sequence joins TRBV2 and TRBJ2-1, with no clear D. The germline gives CDR1 SNHLY, CDR2 FYNNEI. Trimming removed 4 bases from V and 8 bases from J, with 15 bases in between. The CDR3 spans 14 residues. DNA of the CDR3: TGTGCCAGCAGTGCGGACCAGAATAACCATGAGCAGTTCTTC. It codes for CASSADQNNHEQFF.

This sequence joins TRBV6-5 and TRBJ2-2; 10 bases map to TRBD1. CDR3 length: 19 amino acids. Germline CDR1 and CDR2: MNHEY and SVGAGI. Trimming at V came to 6 bases and at J to 5 bases, leaving 18 bases not matched to a gene. CDR3 nucleotides: TGTGCCAGCAGCCTTCATTCCCCGGGACAGGGGAGAAGGACCGGGGAGCTGTTTTTT. Its translation is CASSLHSPGQGRRTGELFF.

About this clonotype itself: A read error may account for a junction end that differs from germline. The CDR3 nucleotides read TGTACTAACAGTCTTGGTAGGGACACCGAGGAGCTGTCTTTT. It encodes CTNSLGRDTEELSF. V is TRBV11-2 and J is TRBJ2-2; D perhaps matches TRBD1 (6 bases). The germline V gene encodes CDR1 SGHAT and CDR2 FQNNGV. This CDR3 is built from 14 residues.

This clonotype has just a few counts. The V gene is TRBV6-5, the J gene TRBJ2-2; possible D gene TRBD2, 5 bases. The CDR3 runs 16 residues. The V gene lost 11 bases and the J gene lost 7 bases, with 26 bases spanning the gap. Looked up from germline, CDR1 is MNHEY and CDR2 is SVGAGI. The CDR3: CAGEDPTEGVHGELFF. The CDR3 nucleotides are TGTGCCGGCGAGGACCCCACAGAGGGCGTTCACGGGGAGCTGTTTTTT.

This clonotype was recorded a few times. One junction end does not reproduce the germline sequence, and a read error may be involved. The chain joins TRBV29-1 to TRBJ1-2; TRBD1 is a possible D gene (5 bases). The CDR3 is made up of 18 amino acids. Germline assignment: CDR1 SQVTM and CDR2 ANQGSEA. CDR3 coding DNA: TGTAGCGTTGAGTCCCCCGCGGGAAAAGGGGAGAAAGAATGGGGCTACACCTTC. Protein sequence: CSVESPAGKGEKEWGYTF.

This clonotype was observed once. V is TRBV11-2 and J is TRBJ2-2, with 7 bases identical to TRBD2. The germline V gene encodes CDR1 SGHAT and CDR2 FQNNGV. CDR3 size: 16 residues. Losses at the gene ends were 3 bases for V and 5 bases for J; bases not matched to a gene: 9. This CDR3 is CASSLGGGLVTGELFF. CDR3 in DNA: TGTGCCAGCAGCTTGGGGGGAGGGCTGGTAACCGGGGAGCTGTTTTTT.

J is TRBJ2-1 and V is TRBV12-3 or TRBV12-4, with 9 bases matching TRBD1. The CDR3 consists of 19 residues. J lost 3 bases, V lost 8 bases, and 20 bases had no gene match. This CDR3 reads CASCGRGQGWAVLYNEQFF. The CDR3 DNA sequence: TGTGCCAGCTGTGGCCGGGGACAGGGCTGGGCGGTCCTCTACAATGAGCAGTTCTTC.

This clonotype was counted once. Relative to the germline gene, one junction end is altered; a read error may explain this. This chain joins TRBV6-5 and TRBJ1-5, with no clear D. This CDR3 spans 16 amino acids. Germline V lookup: CDR1 MNHEY, CDR2 SVGAGI. For the CDR3, the DNA is TGTGGCAGCAGTTCCCCCGGAGAGGAGGGCAATCAGCCCCAGCATTTT. Translated, it gives CGSSSPGEEGNQPQHF.

Comment on this clonotype: At one of its ends the junction is not consistent with the germline gene, which may arise from a read error. The chain carries TRBV28 and TRBJ1-1, with TRBD1 as a possible D gene (6 bases). This CDR3 is built from 15 residues. Germline V lookup: CDR1 MDHEN, CDR2 SYDVKM. CDR3 nucleotides: TGTGCCAGTAGTCGCACCGGGACATGGAACACTGAAGTTTTCTTT. Translated, it gives CASSRTGTWNTEVFF. The full variable domain, its missing parts supplied by reference TRBV28 and TRBJ1-1, is DVKVTQSSRYLVKRTGEKVFLECVQDMDHENMFWYRQDPGLGLRLIYFSYDVKMKEKGDIPEGYSVSREKKERFSLILESASTNQTSMYLCASSRTGTWNTEVFFGQGTRLTVV.

This clonotype was picked up one time. At one end, the junction sequence differs from germline, possibly due to a read error. The chain carries TRBV6-1 and TRBJ2-5, with D perhaps TRBD1 (6 bases). Looked up from germline, CDR1 is MNHNS and CDR2 is SASEGT. The CDR3 is made up of 13 amino acids. CDR3 nucleotide sequence: TGTGCCAGCAGTGAAGTGGGACATGAGACCCAGAACTTC. Amino acid sequence: CASSEVGHETQNF.

Comment on this clonotype: A junction boundary mismatches the germline segment, possibly from a read error. CDR3 loop: CAGSVASMRDTQYF. The DNA for the CDR3 is TGTGCCGGCAGCGTTGCCAGTATGAGAGATACGCAGTATTTT. The genes are TRBV9 and TRBJ2-3, with D unresolved. This CDR3 is 14 amino acids long. Germline V lookup: CDR1 SGDLS, CDR2 YYNGEE.

Turning to this clonotype: Possible read error: a much larger clone is one base away. CDR3 sequence (DNA): TGTGCCACCAGTGAAATAGCGGGAGTCACAGATAAGCAGTATTTT. Encoded protein: CATSEIAGVTDKQYF. This chain connects TRBV24-1 to TRBJ2-3; 9 nucleotides line up with TRBD2. Germline CDR1 reads KGHDR; CDR2 reads SFDVKD. CDR3 length: 15 residues.

With respect to this clonotype: Germline and junction disagree at one end, which may indicate a read error. V and J are TRBV6-6 and TRBJ1-6; D call uncertain. The CDR3 sequence is 15 residues long. Germline V gives CDR1 MNHNY, CDR2 SVGAGI (reference sequence). CDR3 sequence reads: CASTSRAEYNSSLHF. CDR3 DNA: TGTGCAAGCACCTCCCGGGCCGAGTATAATTCATCCCTCCACTTT.

In DNA, the CDR3 is TGCGCCAGCAGCCAAGATCGATCGGACAGTGAAGCTTTCTTT. Translation: CASSQDRSDSEAFF. The chain has TRBV4-1 and TRBJ1-1; D may be TRBD1 (6 bases). The CDR3 is 14 amino acids. Germline CDR1 MGHRA, CDR2 YSYEKL. Trimming left V 0 bases short and J 7 bases short, with 12 bases between.

This clonotype was observed a handful of times. A much bigger clone sits one base away, suggesting this may be a read error. The chain has TRBV7-9 and TRBJ1-1; D is perhaps TRBD1 (6 bases). This CDR3 contains 14 residues. Trimming took 3 bases from V and 4 from J, leaving 12 bases between them. Germline V gene lookup returns CDR1 SEHNR and CDR2 FQNEAQ (reference sequence). Written as DNA, the CDR3 is TGTGCCAGCAGCTTTCAGGGGCCGAGCACTGAAGCTTTCTTT. The encoded protein is CASSFQGPSTEAFF.

The rearrangement joins TRBV12-3 or TRBV12-4 to TRBJ1-5; D unresolved. The CDR3 spans 14 residues. Here the CDR3 DNA reads TGTGACAACCGTTTAGTGGATAGCAATCAGCCCCAGCATTTT. The encoded protein is CDNRLVDSNQPQHF.

This clonotype was observed once. One end of the junction does not line up with germline, which may come from a read error. Here the CDR3 reads CSSSLEPGQGSSEQFF. CDR3 DNA: TGTTCCAGCAGCTTGGAACCGGGACAGGGATCCAGTGAGCAGTTCTTC. The rearrangement uses TRBV11-2 and TRBJ2-1, with TRBD1 matching over 9 bases. This CDR3 has 16 residues. CDR1 SGHAT and CDR2 FQNNGV come from the germline V gene. The full variable domain, in which reference TRBV11-2 and TRBJ2-1 provide the parts outside the CDR3, is EAGVAQSPRYKIIEKRQSVAFWCNPISGHATLYWYQQILGQGPKLLIQFQNNGVVDDSQLPKDRFSAERLKGVDSTLKIQPAKLEDSAVYLCSSSLEPGQGSSEQFFGPGTRLTVL.

This clonotype occurred many times. The junction departs from germline at one end; a sequencing error may be responsible. This chain links TRBV29-1 with TRBJ2-3; D unresolved. CDR3 length equals 12 residues. Germline assignment: CDR1 SQVTM and CDR2 ANQGSEA. The chain's CDR3 is CSALAGTDTQYF. CDR3 DNA sequence: TGCAGCGCTTTAGCAGGCACAGATACACAGTATTTT.

Concerning this clonotype: At one boundary the junction diverges from the germline segment, which might be a read error. The chain recombines TRBV29-1 with TRBJ1-2; the match to TRBD1 covers 7 bases. The germline CDR1 and CDR2 sequences are SQVTM and ANQGSEA. The CDR3 extends over 16 amino acids. CDR3 sequence reads: CSVRFTGALRGYCYTF. DNA of the CDR3: TGTAGTGTCCGTTTTACAGGGGCCCTAAGGGGCTATTGCTACACCTTC.

Concerning this clonotype itself: The junction shows a germline mismatch at one end, possibly a read error. The chain has TRBV10-2 and TRBJ2-7; D unresolved. There are 14 residues in the CDR3. Germline CDR1 is WSHSY and CDR2 is SAAADI. The DNA for the CDR3 is TGCGTCAGCAGTGTGAGCGCCCCCTCCTACGAGCAGTACTTC. Its protein product is CVSSVSAPSYEQYF.